The 5 T cell receptor beta chains given below trace back to one sample, sequenced in a study of blood T cells in healthy people across ages. A second PCR of roughly 6 to 12 cycles used a sample-barcoded 5' primer and a J-beta primer mix. TCRdb passed the 5' RACE reads through MiXCR, listing each CDR3 protein once. The sample includes approximately 1.5 million distinct CDR3 sequences, almost 35% of them seen just once. Sequenced: blood. The receptors were sampled from a woman in her 30s in good health.

This clonotype was observed a few times. This sequence joins TRBV20-1 and TRBJ1-1, with a tentative D call TRBD1 (6 bases). CDR1 is DFQATT and CDR2 is SNEGSKA in the germline V gene (reference sequence). V was cut by 0 bases and J by 3 bases, with 11 bases left in between. This CDR3 comprises 14 residues. The CDR3 DNA reads as TGCAGTGCTAGAGATCGGGGGCGCCACACTGAAGCTTTCTTT. It codes for CSARDRGRHTEAFF.

The chain employs TRBV18 and TRBJ2-3; weak D call: TRBD2 (5 bases). CDR1 KGHSH and CDR2 LQKENI come from the germline V gene. V lost 3 bases and J lost 5, with 9 bases in between. The CDR3 extends over 13 amino acids. CDR3 in amino acids: CASSPDFRDTQYF. The CDR3 bases are TGTGCCAGCTCACCGGACTTTCGAGATACGCAGTATTTT. Full variable domain (remainder filled in from reference TRBV18 and TRBJ2-3): NAGVMQNPRHLVRRRGQEARLRCSPMKGHSHVYWYRQLPEEGLKFMVYLQKENIIDESGMPKERFSAEFPKEGPSILRIQQVVRGDSAAYFCASSPDFRDTQYFGPGTRLTVL.

The CDR3 DNA sequence: TGCGCCAGCAGCCTGGGACTAGCGTCGCGTCAAGAGACCCAGTACTTC. This codes for CASSLGLASRQETQYF. The chain uses TRBV5-1 and TRBJ2-5; the match to TRBD2 covers 10 bases. After removal of 4 bases from V and 2 bases from J, the junction contained 8 bases not matched to a gene. Germline V gives CDR1 SGHRS, CDR2 YFSETQ. This CDR3 is built from 16 residues.

This rearrangement joins TRBV4-2 to TRBJ2-3; 9 bases match TRBD2. The ends lost 1 base at V and 6 bases at J; junction bases unmatched: 8. Germline CDR1 and CDR2: LGHNA and YNFKEQ. This CDR3 is built from 16 residues. DNA for the CDR3: TGTGCCAGCAGCCAAGTAGTTAGCGGGAGCGTGGATACGCAGTATTTT. Translation gives CASSQVVSGSVDTQYF.

The sample holds many counts of this clonotype. V and J are TRBV2 and TRBJ2-7, with 8 bases lining up with TRBD1. Germline CDR1 reads SNHLY; CDR2 reads FYNNEI. The CDR3 extends over 13 amino acids. V gave up 4 bases and J gave up 3 bases; unmatched junction bases: 2. The DNA of the CDR3 is TGTGCCAGCAGTGTCACAGGGGGCTACGAGCAGTACTTC. It translates to CASSVTGGYEQYF.